These 26 T cell receptor beta chains were sequenced from one sample in a study of T-cell reconstitution after alpha-beta-depleted transplantation in children. A TCRbeta library incorporating unique molecular identifiers was prepared. TCRdb re-called the PCR reads with MiXCR, one entry per CDR3 protein. The table shows some 450,000 distinct CDR3 sequences, with about 45% occurring only once. The sample was PBMCs, taken before TCRalphabeta/CD19-depleted stem cell transplant. Every receptor here comes from a girl aged 2 to 9 with aplastic anemia, due to receive a stem cell transplant.

The genes are TRBV2 and TRBJ2-2; D remains unclear. From germline, CDR1 is SNHLY and CDR2 FYNNEI. Trimming took off 6 bases at V and 1 base at J, with 12 bases between the two ends. The CDR3 contains 15 residues. The CDR3 spells CASSARLVNTGELFF. The CDR3, as DNA: TGTGCCAGCAGCGCCCGGCTAGTGAACACCGGGGAGCTGTTTTTT.

This clonotype has more than one count but fewer than ten. V and J are TRBV9 and TRBJ2-3; tentative D call: TRBD2 (5 bases). This CDR3 is built from 15 residues. Trimming pared 0 bases from V and 4 bases from J, leaving 12 bases between. CDR1 and CDR2 from the germline V gene are SGDLS and YYNGEE. As DNA, the CDR3 is TGTGCCAGCAGCGTAGGAGGGAGCGTGGCAGATACGCAGTATTTT. It is translated as CASSVGGSVADTQYF.

The V gene is TRBV7-9, the J gene TRBJ2-7, with TRBD1 matching 10 bases. CDR3 length: 15 residues. CDR1 SEHNR and CDR2 FQNEAQ come from the germline V gene (reference sequence). J gave up 1 base and V 8 bases, and 8 bases lay outside the gene matches. Here the CDR3 reads CASATEDRGSYEQYF. In DNA, the CDR3 is TGTGCCAGCGCCACCGAGGACAGGGGGTCCTACGAGCAGTACTTC.

This chain links TRBV29-1 with TRBJ1-1; 7 nucleotides match TRBD1. There are 15 residues in the CDR3. Germline assignment: CDR1 SQVTM and CDR2 ANQGSEA. J was trimmed by 8 bases and V by 0 bases; bases with no gene match: 12. The CDR3 bases are TGCAGCGTTGAAGACCCTACGCCGACAGGGAGCGAAGCTTTCTTT. Protein product: CSVEDPTPTGSEAFF.

The chain uses TRBV30 and TRBJ2-2; D not certain. This CDR3 contains 12 residues. Trimming shortened V by 4 bases and J by 4 bases, and 7 bases separated the two germline ends. Germline values: CDR1 GTSNPN, CDR2 SVGIG (reference sequence). The CDR3: CAWTPGTGELFF. CDR3 coding DNA: TGTGCCTGGACCCCGGGCACCGGGGAGCTGTTTTTT.

J is TRBJ2-7 and V is TRBV7-9, with 7 bases aligning to TRBD2. Germline V gene sequence: CDR1 SEHNR, CDR2 FQNEAQ (reference sequence). This CDR3 comprises 13 residues. V shed 5 bases and J 2 bases; nucleotides not matched to a gene: 3. The CDR3 DNA is TGTGCCAGCAGCCGGGGGGTAACCTACGAGCAGTACTTC. It specifies CASSRGVTYEQYF.

This clonotype was seen a handful of times. This chain connects TRBV18 to TRBJ2-1; tentatively, D is TRBD2 (6 bases). CDR3 size: 20 residues. V was shortened by 3 bases and J by 4 bases, with 28 bases between the two germline ends. Germline V CDR1 and CDR2: KGHSH, LQKENI. CDR3 sequence: CASSPTLAPPVGGEYNEQFF. CDR3 in DNA: TGTGCCAGCTCACCTACACTAGCTCCCCCCGTTGGGGGAGAATACAATGAGCAGTTCTTC.

This chain joins TRBV6-1 and TRBJ1-6, with D possibly TRBD1 on 6 matching bases. Germline V gives CDR1 MNHNS, CDR2 SASEGT. This CDR3 is 14 amino acids long. Trimming took 11 bases from V and 7 from J, leaving 18 bases between them. The CDR3 spells CAAGGGRRNSPLHF. The CDR3 coding sequence is TGTGCCGCGGGGGGGGGCAGAAGAAATTCACCCCTCCACTTT.

The genes are TRBV29-1 and TRBJ2-3; 15 bases align to TRBD2. The CDR3 is made up of 15 amino acids. V gave up 8 bases and J gave up 2 bases; unmatched junction bases: 5. From germline, CDR1 is SQVTM and CDR2 ANQGSEA. The CDR3 here is CSSGLAGGDTDTQYF. The CDR3 bases are TGCAGCTCGGGACTAGCGGGGGGCGACACAGATACGCAGTATTTT.

The table lists this clonotype with a few counts. This rearrangement joins TRBV5-1 to TRBJ2-7, with TRBD1 matching 7 bases. The CDR3 extends over 13 amino acids. With V trimmed by 5 bases and J by 0 bases, 2 bases remained unmatched. The germline CDR1 and CDR2 sequences are SGHRS and YFSETQ. CDR3 in amino acids: CASRGQTSYEQYF. The CDR3 DNA reads as TGCGCCAGCAGGGGACAGACCTCCTACGAGCAGTACTTC.

This clonotype occurred a few times. This rearrangement joins TRBV7-3 to TRBJ2-3; 10 nucleotides match TRBD2. This CDR3 is built from 17 residues. The junction had 7 bases not matched to a gene; V was cut back by 1 base and J by 3 bases. The germline V gene has CDR1 SGHTA and CDR2 FQGTGA. The CDR3 sequence: CASSLMRASGSTDTQYF. For the CDR3, the DNA is TGTGCCAGCAGCTTAATGAGGGCTAGCGGGAGTACAGATACGCAGTATTTT.

In this sample, this clonotype turned up a few times. The V call is TRBV4-1, the J call TRBJ2-5; D might be TRBD2 (5 bases). V dropped 8 bases and J dropped 0 bases, with 10 bases sitting between them. Germline V gene data show CDR1 as MGHRA and CDR2 as YSYEKL. The CDR3 spans 13 residues. CDR3 nucleotide sequence: TGCGCCAGCCGGGATTCGGACCAAGAGACCCAGTACTTC. It encodes CASRDSDQETQYF.

The CDR3 sequence is CSASPGPNTEAFF. The CDR3 nucleotides read TGCAGTGCTTCCCCCGGCCCGAACACTGAAGCTTTCTTT. The chain recombines TRBV20-1 with TRBJ1-1; the D is unclear. The CDR3 has 13 residues. Trimming stripped 5 bases from V and 1 base from J, with 11 bases between. Germline CDR1 DFQATT, CDR2 SNEGSKA (reference sequence).

The V gene is TRBV7-2, the J gene TRBJ2-5; D gene uncertain. This CDR3 comprises 14 residues. V lost 5 bases and J lost 2, with 12 bases in between. From germline, CDR1 is SGHTA and CDR2 FQGNSA. The DNA of the CDR3 is TGTGCCAGCAGCCCCTCGCATGCACAAGAGACCCAGTACTTC. The encoded protein is CASSPSHAQETQYF. Supplemented by reference TRBV7-2 and TRBJ2-5, the full variable domain reads GAGVSQSPSNKVTEKGKDVELRCDPISGHTALYWYRQSLGQGLEFLIYFQGNSAPDKSGLPSDRFSAERTGGSVSTLTIQRTQQEDSAVYLCASSPSHAQETQYFGPGTRLLVL.

This clonotype was counted between two and nine times. The rearrangement joins TRBV28 to TRBJ2-1, with D perhaps matching TRBD1 (6 bases). V was shortened by 7 bases and J by 2 bases, with 15 bases between the two germline ends. The length of the CDR3 is 15 residues. The germline CDR1 and CDR2 sequences are MDHEN and SYDVKM. This CDR3 is CASTYRVGTYNEQFF. CDR3 bases: TGTGCCAGCACTTACAGGGTGGGGACCTACAATGAGCAGTTCTTC.

V and J are TRBV29-1 and TRBJ2-1; TRBD1 matches 11 bases. The germline CDR1 and CDR2 sequences are SQVTM and ANQGSEA. V shed 6 bases, J shed 6 bases, and the junction held 13 bases outside the gene matches. This CDR3 contains 16 residues. The CDR3, as DNA: TGCAGCGTCCGGGACAGGGGGACGGGCGGCCGCAATGAGCAGTTCTTC. This sequence encodes CSVRDRGTGGRNEQFF.

This clonotype has a single count. The chain couples TRBV20-1 to TRBJ2-7, with a weak D call TRBD1 (6 bases). Germline CDR1 reads DFQATT; CDR2 reads SNEGSKA (reference sequence). CDR3 length: 11 residues. The CDR3 here is CWTENPYEQYF. The CDR3 DNA follows: TGCTGGACAGAAAATCCCTACGAGCAGTACTTC.

The chain joins TRBV20-1 to TRBJ2-1; 7 positions agree with TRBD2. CDR1 DFQATT and CDR2 SNEGSKA come from the germline V gene (reference sequence). Trimming removed 1 base from V and 6 bases from J; junction bases left unmatched: 9. The CDR3 sequence is 15 residues long. CDR3 bases: TGCAGTGCTAGAGTCCGGGGGGACGTAGGCAATGAGCAGTTCTTC. This gives the protein CSARVRGDVGNEQFF.

There are many counts of this clonotype. This sequence joins TRBV7-2 and TRBJ2-2; 10 bases fit TRBD2. J was trimmed by 7 bases and V by 2 bases; bases with no gene match: 7. Germline V gene sequence: CDR1 SGHTA, CDR2 FQGNSA. CDR3 length: 16 amino acids. In nucleotides, the CDR3 is TGTGCCAGCAGCTTAAAGCGGGAGGGGCTTGGCGGGGAGCTGTTTTTT. It is translated as CASSLKREGLGGELFF. Variable domain in full (rest from reference TRBV7-2 and TRBJ2-2): GAGVSQSPSNKVTEKGKDVELRCDPISGHTALYWYRQSLGQGLEFLIYFQGNSAPDKSGLPSDRFSAERTGGSVSTLTIQRTQQEDSAVYLCASSLKREGLGGELFFGEGSRLTVL.

In DNA form, the CDR3 reads TGCAGCGTTGAATCCGGGGGGACAGATACGCAGTATTTT. Protein: CSVESGGTDTQYF. This chain links TRBV29-1 with TRBJ2-3; 7 positions match TRBD2. There are 13 residues in the CDR3. V shed 2 bases, J shed 3 bases, and the junction held 2 bases outside the gene matches. Germline CDR1 is SQVTM and CDR2 is ANQGSEA.

CDR3 residues: CSVYYPLIYEQYF. In DNA, the CDR3 is TGCAGCGTCTATTACCCCCTGATCTACGAGCAGTACTTC. The chain links TRBV29-1 to TRBJ2-7; no reliable D call. This CDR3 is built from 13 residues. V lost 6 bases and J lost 3, with 15 bases in between. The germline gives CDR1 SQVTM, CDR2 ANQGSEA.

Ten or more counts support this clonotype. This chain connects TRBV12-3 or TRBV12-4 to TRBJ2-7; the D is unclear. Trimming pared 5 bases from V and 3 bases from J, leaving 17 bases between. This CDR3 region has 15 residues. The CDR3 DNA follows: TGTGCCAGCAGTACTTACTCGAAAAGAAGCTACGAGCAGTACTTC. Translation gives CASSTYSKRSYEQYF.

The V and J genes are TRBV28 and TRBJ1-4; D may be TRBD1 (6 bases). The germline V and J ends were trimmed by 4 bases and 2 bases, with 14 bases remaining between them. Germline V lookup: CDR1 MDHEN, CDR2 SYDVKM. There are 16 residues in the CDR3. In DNA form, the CDR3 reads TGTGCCAGCAGTTCCCTACAGGGATCCACTAATGAAAAACTGTTTTTT. Translated: CASSSLQGSTNEKLFF.

The rearrangement links TRBV10-3 to TRBJ1-1, with D perhaps TRBD1 (5 bases). CDR1 is ENHRY and CDR2 is SYGVKD in the germline V gene. V gave up 11 bases and J gave up 1 base, with 14 bases separating them. The CDR3 contains 13 residues. The CDR3 coding sequence is TGTGCCGGCCGGGACGGGCAGAACACTGAAGCTTTCTTT. It yields the protein CAGRDGQNTEAFF.

This clonotype was seen many times. The chain has TRBV7-2 and TRBJ2-3; no definite D call. This CDR3 has 15 residues. CDR1 SGHTA and CDR2 FQGNSA come from the germline V gene. V lost 0 bases to trimming and J lost 2 bases, with 9 bases between them. The CDR3 DNA reads as TGTGCCAGCAGCTTAGCTCTACTGTCCACAGATACGCAGTATTTT. Amino acids: CASSLALLSTDTQYF.

The rearrangement links TRBV11-2 to TRBJ2-3, with D possibly being TRBD1 (6 bases). This CDR3 spans 16 amino acids. V lost 0 bases, J lost 4 bases, and 14 bases lay in between. CDR1 is SGHAT, CDR2 FQNNGV, per germline. CDR3 region: CASSLEPGVRSDTQYF. CDR3 coding DNA: TGTGCCAGCAGCTTAGAGCCAGGGGTTCGGTCAGATACGCAGTATTTT.